Included here is one T cell receptor (beta chain) sequence, with context. The data were obtained in a study of T cell responses to AZD1222 COVID-19 vaccine. The overall study: Second-dose timings of about 4 or about 12 weeks were pooled.

Assay: immunoSEQ multiplex PCR; the TCRdb copy retains only in-frame clones and omits some. The data contain approximately 140,000 clones, around 90% of them singletons. V gave up 4 bases and J gave up 2 bases, with 21 bases separating them. Germline assignment: CDR1 SGHKS and CDR2 YYEKEE (reference sequence). CDR3 length: 17 residues. Specimen: peripheral blood, collected on day 0 of AZD1222 vaccination. This receptor was identified in an adult in good health. The V call is TRBV5-5, the J call TRBJ2-5; D is ambiguous. The chain's CDR3 is CASSGMIGRLNQETQYF. As DNA, the CDR3 is TGTGCCAGCAGCGGTATGATTGGGCGGCTCAATCAAGAGACCCAGTACTTC.